Listed below are T cell receptor beta chains from one sample, sequenced in a study of CD8 T cells in ankylosing spondylitis. One entry per CDR3 protein results from TCRdb running MiXCR on the 5' RACE reads. The sample comprises 670,000 or so distinct CDR3 sequences, 19% of which are singletons, and around 20% rests with the top ten. Sequenced input: blood, either unsorted or a sorted T cell fraction (not recorded which). These receptors were collected from a male donor with ankylosing spondylitis. The CDR3 runs from the conserved cysteine through the conserved F or W. A D gene is named only where the DNA matches it firmly. Expanded clones get a size class; other rows say once, few or many, or leave the size out.

V gene	clone size	D gene	J gene	CDR3 DNA	CDR3 protein
TRBV7-2	.	TRBD2	TRBJ2-1	TGTGCCAGCAGCCTCGGACTAGCTTACAGCTCCTACAATGAGCAGTTCTTC	CASSLGLAYSSYNEQFF
TRBV28	few	TRBD1	TRBJ1-4	TGTGCCAGCAGTTTTACCGGGACAGGGAACGAAAAACTGTTTTTT	CASSFTGTGNEKLFF
TRBV7-8	few	TRBD1	TRBJ1-5	TGTGCCAGCAGCTTCCGACAGGGTGTACGTCAGCCCCAGCATTTT	CASSFRQGVRQPQHF
TRBV4-1	.	TRBD2	TRBJ2-5	TGCGCCAAGACGACTAGCGGGGGGGAAGAGACCCAGTACTTC	CAKTTSGGEETQYF
TRBV20-1	.	.	TRBJ2-1	TGCAGTGCTAGAGCCGGAGGGAACTACAATGAGCAGTTCTTC	CSARAGGNYNEQFF
TRBV15	.	TRBD2	TRBJ2-1	TGTGCCACCAGCAGAGATCCCACCCGGACTAGCGGTTTCAATGAGCAGTTCTTC	CATSRDPTRTSGFNEQFF
TRBV12-3/TRBV12-4	once	TRBD2	TRBJ2-1	TGTGCCAGCAGCAGAGCGGGAGGTCCATCCTACAATGAGCAGTTCTTC	CASSRAGGPSYNEQFF
TRBV2	few	.	TRBJ1-6	TGTGCCAGCAGGGGAGCACGCAATGATAATTCACCCCTCCACTTT	CASRGARNDNSPLHF
TRBV28	.	.	TRBJ1-1	TGTGCCAGCAGTTTTCTAGGCCTCCTGAACACTGAAGCTTTCTTT	CASSFLGLLNTEAFF
TRBV29-1	few	TRBD2	TRBJ2-7	TGCAGCGTTGAAAGAGCGGCCAGCTCAACTAGCGGGAGTTTGTACGAGCAGTACTTC	CSVERAASSTSGSLYEQYF
TRBV20-1	few	.	TRBJ1-3	TGCAGTGCTAGAGATCCAGGGGACTCTGGAAACACCATATATTTT	CSARDPGDSGNTIYF